This T cell receptor (beta chain) was identified in a study of post-analysis software for immune sequencing data. Study information: Relapsing-remitting, secondary progressive and progressive-relapsing forms made up the multiple sclerosis disease courses.

The authors incorporated unique molecular identifiers into the TCR beta cDNA libraries. One entry per CDR3 protein results from TCRdb running MiXCR on the PCR reads. The sample includes hundreds of thousands of distinct CDR3 sequences, 59% of them seen just once. The TCR sequence derives from a girl aged 2 to 10 with multiple sclerosis. Sequencing was done on a sample of blood.

This CDR3 reads CASSYGRDTKYGYTF. The CDR3, as DNA: TGTGCCAGCTCATATGGGAGGGACACGAAATATGGCTACACCTTC. This chain joins TRBV18 and TRBJ1-2; possibly TRBD1 for D (6 bases). The V end was cut by 5 bases, the J end by 5 bases, with 18 bases between. Per germline, CDR1 KGHSH and CDR2 LQKENI. This CDR3 is built from 15 residues. The entire variable domain, with the rest obtained from reference TRBV18 and TRBJ1-2, is as follows: NAGVMQNPRHLVRRRGQEARLRCSPMKGHSHVYWYRQLPEEGLKFMVYLQKENIIDESGMPKERFSAEFPKEGPSILRIQQVVRGDSAAYFCASSYGRDTKYGYTFGSGTRLTVV.